A single sample is the source of the 24 T cell receptor beta chains below, sequenced in a study of blood T cell repertoires in COVID-19. The data were produced by immunoSEQ multiplex PCR, yet TCRdb's version contains in-frame clones alone and is incomplete. The table lists roughly 220,000 clones, roughly 79% of them singletons. The sequenced sample was peripheral blood. These receptors all come from a woman older than 75 with COVID-19, enrolled during active disease.

V usage is TRBV7-8 and J usage is TRBJ1-1; D is perhaps TRBD1 (5 bases). Germline loops: CDR1 SGHVS, CDR2 FQNEAQ. V was pared by 7 bases and J by 6 bases, with 18 bases between. CDR3 length: 14 amino acids. CDR3 DNA: TGTGCCAGCACCTTGGAATGGGGGGATTCTGAAGCTTTCTTT. Protein product: CASTLEWGDSEAFF.

This chain connects TRBV5-1 to TRBJ2-7, with D perhaps TRBD1 (8 bases). The V gene's germline CDR1 is SGHRS and CDR2 YFSETQ. CDR3 length equals 16 residues. The V end lost 3 bases, the J end lost 0 bases, and 16 bases lay between the germline ends. The CDR3 coding sequence is TGCGCCAGCAGCTCCGGGGGGACAGGCAGCTCCTACGAGCAGTACTTC. This codes for CASSSGGTGSSYEQYF.

V usage is TRBV7-9 and J usage is TRBJ1-4; no clear D gene. The V end was cut by 2 bases, the J end by 5 bases, with 12 bases between. Per the germline V gene, CDR1 is SEHNR and CDR2 is FQNEAQ (reference sequence). There are 15 residues in the CDR3. The DNA of the CDR3 is TGTGCCAGCAGCTTACCCGGAGCGGGGAATGAAAAACTGTTTTTT. This encodes CASSLPGAGNEKLFF.

The table lists this clone with a few counts. The rearrangement uses TRBV7-2 and TRBJ2-3; TRBD2 agrees at 7 bases. The V gene end was trimmed by 5 bases and the J gene end by 0 bases; junction bases not matched to a gene: 5. CDR3 size: 15 residues. Germline V gene sequence: CDR1 SGHTA, CDR2 FQGNSA. Here the CDR3 DNA reads TGTGCCAGCAGCCCCCGGACTAGGAGCACAGATACGCAGTATTTT. It encodes CASSPRTRSTDTQYF.

In this sample, this clone turned up a few times. The V call is TRBV7-3, the J call TRBJ2-4, with D maybe TRBD2 (6 bases). The V gene's germline CDR1 is SGHTA and CDR2 FQGTGA. The length of the CDR3 is 12 residues. V was pared by 3 bases and J by 9 bases, with 9 bases between. The DNA of the CDR3 is TGTGCCAGCAGCTTTCCCGGGGGCATTCAGTACTTC. Encoded protein: CASSFPGGIQYF.

The V and J genes are TRBV2 and TRBJ2-7; the match to TRBD2 covers 10 bases. Unmatched junction bases numbered 6, after V lost 3 bases and J lost 4 bases. Germline V lookup: CDR1 SNHLY, CDR2 FYNNEI. The CDR3 length is 15 residues. CDR3 in amino acids: CASSEGAGGPYEQYF. CDR3 nucleotide sequence: TGTGCCAGCAGTGAGGGAGCGGGAGGGCCTTACGAGCAGTACTTC.

This clone was recorded once. The V gene is TRBV2, the J gene TRBJ1-2, with D perhaps TRBD1 (6 bases). This CDR3 is built from 13 residues. CDR1 SNHLY and CDR2 FYNNEI come from the germline V gene. V lost 4 bases to trimming and J lost 6 bases, with 12 bases between them. CDR3 nucleotides: TGTGCCAGCAGTGTGACGGGGGGCCATGGCTACACCTTC. It codes for CASSVTGGHGYTF.

The chain recombines TRBV12-3 or TRBV12-4 with TRBJ2-3; 7 nucleotides agree with TRBD2. J gave up 6 bases and V 3 bases, and 3 bases lay outside the gene matches. The CDR3 is 13 amino acids. CDR3 amino acids: CASSFGEGDTQYF. CDR3 bases: TGTGCCAGCAGTTTCGGGGAGGGGGATACGCAGTATTTT.

This chain joins TRBV7-2 and TRBJ2-1, with 8 bases matching TRBD1. V lost 3 bases and J lost 4; bases outside the gene matches: 5. The CDR3 totals 15 residues. Germline V gene lookup returns CDR1 SGHTA and CDR2 FQGNSA. The CDR3 here is CASSFGQGVYNEQFF. The CDR3 DNA follows: TGTGCCAGCAGCTTCGGACAGGGTGTTTACAATGAGCAGTTCTTC.

This clone has only a few counts. This specimen includes other DNA sequences encoding the same CDR3. J is TRBJ2-7 and V is TRBV11-3; 11 bases agree with TRBD2. This CDR3 comprises 14 residues. Per the germline V gene, CDR1 is SGHNT and CDR2 is YENEEA. With V trimmed by 5 bases and J by 3 bases, 3 bases remained unmatched. CDR3 sequence reads: CASSPTSGSYEQYF. Written as DNA, the CDR3 is TGTGCCAGCAGCCCTACTAGCGGGAGCTACGAGCAGTACTTC.

The V gene is TRBV19, the J gene TRBJ2-3; tentative D call: TRBD2 (6 bases). This CDR3 is built from 15 residues. Trimming cost V 2 bases and J 2 bases, with 11 bases left between them. From germline, CDR1 is LNHDA and CDR2 SQIVND (reference sequence). The CDR3 DNA sequence: TGTGCCAGTAGTATAACCGGGAGCCTCACAGATACGCAGTATTTT. Its protein product is CASSITGSLTDTQYF.

V is TRBV10-3 and J is TRBJ1-1; 9 positions agree with TRBD1. J lost 0 bases, V lost 4 bases, and 6 bases had no gene match. The CDR3 is made up of 16 amino acids. Germline V lookup: CDR1 ENHRY, CDR2 SYGVKD. In nucleotides, the CDR3 is TGTGCCATCAGTGCAAGGAGGGACAGGGTGAACACTGAAGCTTTCTTT. Translating it yields CAISARRDRVNTEAFF.

This rearrangement joins TRBV19 to TRBJ2-1, with 10 bases matching TRBD2. This CDR3 contains 16 residues. Germline V gene lookup returns CDR1 LNHDA and CDR2 SQIVND (reference sequence). V lost 0 bases to trimming and J lost 4 bases; unmatched junction nucleotides: 3. The CDR3 protein is CASSIERTSGYNEQFF. CDR3 DNA: TGTGCCAGTAGTATAGAAAGGACTAGCGGATACAATGAGCAGTTCTTC. The whole variable domain, filled in from reference TRBV19 and TRBJ2-1, reads DGGITQSPKYLFRKEGQNVTLSCEQNLNHDAMYWYRQDPGQGLRLIYYSQIVNDFQKGDIAEGYSVSREKKESFPLTVTSAQKNPTAFYLCASSIERTSGYNEQFFGPGTRLTVL.

This chain uses TRBV7-2 with TRBJ1-1; 10 nucleotides match TRBD1. CDR1 SGHTA and CDR2 FQGNSA come from the germline V gene. V gave up 4 bases and J gave up 4 bases; unmatched junction bases: 12. The CDR3 has 17 residues. CDR3 in amino acids: CASSSIFIRTGGTEAFF. As DNA, the CDR3 is TGTGCCAGCAGCTCTATCTTCATAAGGACAGGGGGCACTGAAGCTTTCTTT.

The gene calls are TRBV24-1 and TRBJ2-7; 7 bases fit TRBD1. In germline, CDR1 is KGHDR, CDR2 SFDVKD. This CDR3 comprises 15 residues. Trimming removed 5 bases from V and 5 bases from J; junction bases left unmatched: 11. For the CDR3, the DNA is TGTGCCACCAGTGCCGGGCAGGGGGTTTCCCACGAGCAGTACTTC. It is translated as CATSAGQGVSHEQYF.

The chain uses TRBV4-3 and TRBJ1-1; 7 bases are a match to TRBD1. Germline CDR1 LGHNA, CDR2 YSLEER. Unmatched junction bases numbered 4, after V lost 5 bases and J lost 1 base. CDR3 size: 14 residues. The CDR3 bases are TGCGCCAGCAGCTCGGGACAGACGAACACTGAAGCTTTCTTT. Its protein is CASSSGQTNTEAFF.

The rearrangement links TRBV10-3 to TRBJ2-5, with 12 bases that match TRBD2. V gave up 6 bases and J gave up 1 base; unmatched junction bases: 6. The CDR3 spans 16 residues. Germline CDR1 reads ENHRY; CDR2 reads SYGVKD. The CDR3: CAISLTSGGSQETQYF. The CDR3, as DNA: TGTGCCATCAGCTTGACTAGCGGGGGTTCCCAAGAGACCCAGTACTTC.

The CDR3 coding sequence is TGTGCCAGCACCCTCGTCGGGGGAAGTAATTCACCCCTCCACTTT. It translates to CASTLVGGSNSPLHF. The genes are TRBV2 and TRBJ1-6; D perhaps matches TRBD1 (5 bases). V dropped 7 bases and J dropped 6 bases, with 16 bases sitting between them. The CDR3 loop spans 15 amino acids. Looked up from germline, CDR1 is SNHLY and CDR2 is FYNNEI.

The genes are TRBV3-1 (or the pseudogene TRBV3-2) and TRBJ1-1; 8 bases are a match to TRBD1. Per germline, CDR1 LGHDT and CDR2 YNNKEL (reference sequence). The ends lost 4 bases at V and 5 bases at J; junction bases unmatched: 12. The length of the CDR3 is 16 residues. The CDR3 DNA sequence: TGTGCCAGCAGCCCCGGGACAGGATGGGGTAGGACTGAAGCTTTCTTT. Amino acids: CASSPGTGWGRTEAFF.

The rearrangement links TRBV21-1 to TRBJ1-2; TRBD1, the D gene given by the table, was not confirmed from the DNA. TRBV21-1 is shown as a pseudogene. This CDR3 has 16 amino acids. The CDR3 DNA sequence: TGTGCCAGCAGCAAAGCGCGCAGGATTCTTATCTATGGCTACACCTTC. Residues: CASSKARRILIYGYTF.

The V call is TRBV5-1, the J call TRBJ2-7; 8 nucleotides match TRBD1. Germline values: CDR1 SGHRS, CDR2 YFSETQ. J gave up 3 bases and V 4 bases, and 0 bases lay outside the gene matches. This CDR3 contains 12 residues. CDR3 residues: CASSGQGYEQYF. The CDR3, as DNA: TGCGCCAGCAGCGGACAGGGCTACGAGCAGTACTTC.

J is TRBJ2-7 and V is TRBV11-3; D is ambiguous. Germline V gene data show CDR1 as SGHNT and CDR2 as YENEEA. This CDR3 has 13 amino acids. The V and J ends lost 4 bases and 7 bases respectively, with 14 bases between them. The CDR3 protein is CASSSIGVQEQYF. The CDR3 region has the DNA TGTGCCAGCAGCTCTATAGGAGTTCAGGAGCAGTACTTC. Full variable domain (remainder filled in from reference TRBV11-3 and TRBJ2-7): EAGVVQSPRYKIIEKKQPVAFWCNPISGHNTLYWYLQNLGQGPELLIRYENEEAVDDSQLPKDRFSAERLKGVDSTLKIQPAELGDSAVYLCASSSIGVQEQYFGPGTRLTVT.

The chain links TRBV28 to TRBJ2-1, with 11 bases that match TRBD2. The CDR3 is 14 residues long. From germline, CDR1 is MDHEN and CDR2 SYDVKM. Trimming at V came to 10 bases and at J to 8 bases, leaving 10 bases not matched to a gene. CDR3 region: CATFGTSGSYEQFF. For the CDR3, the DNA is TGTGCCACCTTTGGGACTAGCGGATCTTATGAGCAGTTCTTC.

This chain uses TRBV2 with TRBJ1-1; possible D gene TRBD1, 5 bases. Germline CDR1 and CDR2: SNHLY and FYNNEI. With 0 bases removed from V and 3 bases from J, the gap between germline ends came to 14 bases. This CDR3 is built from 16 residues. CDR3 nucleotide sequence: TGTGCCAGCAGTGAAGCTCTGGGGCAGCCGCACACTGAAGCTTTCTTT. This gives the protein CASSEALGQPHTEAFF.